This T cell receptor beta chain was recorded in a study of cytomegalovirus exposure and HLA in healthy donors. Whole-study findings and limits: The study carried out a later analysis of TCR beta sequences. It associated some 18,000 of them with specific HLA alleles at a false discovery rate of 0.05.

Of note for this clone: Its target is unknown.

Both 60 Vbeta primers and 13 Jbeta primers went into the PCR. Per the study methods: A later analysis tallied roughly 77 million unique TCR beta chains, around 10 million of them shared. The repertoire was sequenced with immunoSEQ multiplex PCR; TCRdb's copy has only in-frame clones and lacks some. V and J calls and clone size are given by that table; D and trimming were obtained from the DNA. The sample lists around 140,000 clones; less than 90% were seen once. Sequencing used PBMCs. The sequence came from a man in his forties or fifties in good health and CMV-seronegative.

The DNA for the CDR3 is TGTGCCAGCAGCTTAGGTCCCCAGGGGTCGGGCGGCGAGCAGTACTTC. Translating it yields CASSLGPQGSGGEQYF. This chain links TRBV7-2 with TRBJ2-7, with a weak D call TRBD1 (6 bases). The CDR3 is 16 residues long. Germline V lookup: CDR1 SGHTA, CDR2 FQGNSA. V lost 1 base, J lost 6 bases, and 19 bases lay in between.